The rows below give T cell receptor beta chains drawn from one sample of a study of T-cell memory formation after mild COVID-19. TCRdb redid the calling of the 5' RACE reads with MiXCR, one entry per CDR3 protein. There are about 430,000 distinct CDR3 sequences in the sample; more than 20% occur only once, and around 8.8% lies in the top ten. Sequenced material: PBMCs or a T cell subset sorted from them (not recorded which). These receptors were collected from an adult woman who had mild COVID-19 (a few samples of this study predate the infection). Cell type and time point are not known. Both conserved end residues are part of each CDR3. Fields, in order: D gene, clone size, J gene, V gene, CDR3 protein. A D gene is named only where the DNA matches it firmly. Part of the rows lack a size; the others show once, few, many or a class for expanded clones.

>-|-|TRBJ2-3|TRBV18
CASSPAGLSTDTQYF
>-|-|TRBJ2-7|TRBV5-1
CASSLEGDRSGYEQYF
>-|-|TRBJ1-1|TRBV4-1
CASSQGQSTEAFF
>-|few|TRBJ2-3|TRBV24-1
CATSVGDTDTQYF
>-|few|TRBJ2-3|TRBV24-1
CATSDSRSPADTQYF
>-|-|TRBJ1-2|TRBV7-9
CASSLPGGVYGYTF
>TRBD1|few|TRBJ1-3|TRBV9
CASSVQDRGLRNTIYF
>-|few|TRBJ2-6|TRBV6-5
CASSYSMATGANVLTF
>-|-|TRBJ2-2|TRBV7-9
CASRLTLRGGGDTGELFF
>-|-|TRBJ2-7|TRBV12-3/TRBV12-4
CASSLEHKKGYEQYF
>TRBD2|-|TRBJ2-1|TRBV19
CASSMLGLAGGETF
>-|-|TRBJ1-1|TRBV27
CASSLKGRGTEAFF
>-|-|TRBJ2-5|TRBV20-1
CSAPGRRLQETQYF
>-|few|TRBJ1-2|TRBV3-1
CASSQEGSPGYGYTF